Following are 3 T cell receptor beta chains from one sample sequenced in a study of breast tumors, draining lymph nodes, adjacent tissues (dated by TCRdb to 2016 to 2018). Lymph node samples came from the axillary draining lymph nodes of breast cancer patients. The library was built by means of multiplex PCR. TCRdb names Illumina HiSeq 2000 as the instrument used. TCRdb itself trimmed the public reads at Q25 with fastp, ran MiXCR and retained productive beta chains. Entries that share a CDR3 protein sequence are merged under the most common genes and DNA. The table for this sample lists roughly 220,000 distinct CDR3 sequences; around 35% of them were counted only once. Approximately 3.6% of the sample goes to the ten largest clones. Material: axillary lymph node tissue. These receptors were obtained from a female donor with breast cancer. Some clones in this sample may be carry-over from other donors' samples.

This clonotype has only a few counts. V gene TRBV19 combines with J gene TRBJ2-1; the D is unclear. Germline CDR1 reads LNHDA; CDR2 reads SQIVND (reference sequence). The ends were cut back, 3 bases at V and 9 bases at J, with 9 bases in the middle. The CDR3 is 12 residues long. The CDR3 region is CASSIEVAEQFF. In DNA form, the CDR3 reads TGTGCCAGTAGTATTGAAGTTGCTGAGCAGTTCTTC.

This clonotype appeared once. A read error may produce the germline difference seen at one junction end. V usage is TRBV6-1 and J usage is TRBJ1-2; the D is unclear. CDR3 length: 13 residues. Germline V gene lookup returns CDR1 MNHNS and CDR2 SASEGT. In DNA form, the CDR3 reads TGTGCCGGCAGTTACCCAAGGACCTTCGACTACACCTTC. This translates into CAGSYPRTFDYTF.

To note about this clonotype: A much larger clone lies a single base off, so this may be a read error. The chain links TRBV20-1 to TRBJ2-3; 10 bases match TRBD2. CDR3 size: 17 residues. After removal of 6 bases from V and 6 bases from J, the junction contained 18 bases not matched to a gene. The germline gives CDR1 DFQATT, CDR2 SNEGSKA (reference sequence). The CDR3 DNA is TGCAGTGCCCCAGGGGGTACTAGCGGGGCGCCCCGGGATACGCAGTATTTT. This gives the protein CSAPGGTSGAPRDTQYF.